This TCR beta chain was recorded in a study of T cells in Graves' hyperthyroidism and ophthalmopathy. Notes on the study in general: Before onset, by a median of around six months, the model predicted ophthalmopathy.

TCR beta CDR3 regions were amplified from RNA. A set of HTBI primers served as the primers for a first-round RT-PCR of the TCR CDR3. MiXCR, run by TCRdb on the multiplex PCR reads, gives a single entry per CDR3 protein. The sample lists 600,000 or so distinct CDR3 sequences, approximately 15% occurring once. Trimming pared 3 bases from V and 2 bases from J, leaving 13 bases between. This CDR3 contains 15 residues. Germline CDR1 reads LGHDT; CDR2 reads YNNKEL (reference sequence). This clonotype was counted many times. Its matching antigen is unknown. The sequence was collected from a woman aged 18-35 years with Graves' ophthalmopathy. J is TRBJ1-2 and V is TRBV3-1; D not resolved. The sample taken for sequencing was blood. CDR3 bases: TGTGCCAGCAGCCACCCCCCTACCGGGAACTATGGCTACACCTTC. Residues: CASSHPPTGNYGYTF.